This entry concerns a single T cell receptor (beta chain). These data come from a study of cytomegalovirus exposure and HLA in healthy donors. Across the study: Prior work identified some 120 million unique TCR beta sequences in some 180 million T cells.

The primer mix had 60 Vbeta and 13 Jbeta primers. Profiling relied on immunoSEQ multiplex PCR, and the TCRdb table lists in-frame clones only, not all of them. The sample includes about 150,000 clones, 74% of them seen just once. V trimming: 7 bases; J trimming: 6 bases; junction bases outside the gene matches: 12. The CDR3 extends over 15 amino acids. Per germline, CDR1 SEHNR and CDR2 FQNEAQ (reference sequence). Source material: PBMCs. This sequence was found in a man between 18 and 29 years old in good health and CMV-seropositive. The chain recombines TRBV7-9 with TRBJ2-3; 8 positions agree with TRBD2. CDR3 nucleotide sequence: TGTGCCAGCACCCCCCGGCGGGGGGACGCGGATACGCAGTATTTT. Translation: CASTPRRGDADTQYF.